This TCR beta chain was documented in a study of blood T cell repertoires in COVID-19. The wider study: The origin of the acute and convalescent COVID-19 samples was the United States, Italy and Spain.

Methods used by the authors: Reference gene primer amplification gave estimated nucleated cell counts. Data came from immunoSEQ multiplex PCR; TCRdb stores just in-frame clones and leaves some out. V and J calls and clone size are given by that table; D and trimming were obtained from the DNA. In the table there are around 160,000 clones, roughly 80% of which are singletons. The junction had 9 bases not matched to a gene; V was cut back by 5 bases and J by 7 bases. From germline, CDR1 is SGDLS and CDR2 YYNGEE. This CDR3 region has 14 residues. The J gene is TRBJ1-2, the V gene TRBV9, with 9 bases that match TRBD1. The sequence came from a woman aged 40 to 49 with active or convalescent COVID-19. Sequencing input: peripheral blood. Here the CDR3 reads CASRGDREFGGYTF. The CDR3 DNA is TGTGCCAGCAGGGGGGACAGGGAATTTGGTGGCTACACCTTC. Full variable domain (outside the CDR3, taken from reference TRBV9 and TRBJ1-2): DSGVTQTPKHLITATGQRVTLRCSPRSGDLSVYWYQQSLDQGLQFLIQYYNGEERAKGNILERFSAQQFPDLHSELNLSSLELGDSALYFCASRGDREFGGYTFGSGTRLTVV.